Given below is one T cell receptor beta chain in context. These data originate in a study of blood T cell repertoires in COVID-19. TCRdb's table, derived via immunoSEQ multiplex PCR, lists solely in-frame clones and lacks some. The sample records over 300,000 clones, around nine tenths being singletons. Sequenced material: PBMCs or T cells enriched from blood (not recorded which). The receptor was isolated from a young woman who had recovered from COVID-19.

The CDR3: CASTGLAGEDTQYF. The CDR3 DNA follows: TGCGCCAGCACCGGACTAGCGGGGGAGGATACGCAGTATTTT. V gene TRBV5-1 combines with J gene TRBJ2-3, with 13 bases matching TRBD2. The CDR3 contains 14 residues. The V gene's germline CDR1 is SGHRS and CDR2 YFSETQ. With 6 bases clipped from V and 6 bases from J, the junction kept 4 bases outside the gene matches.